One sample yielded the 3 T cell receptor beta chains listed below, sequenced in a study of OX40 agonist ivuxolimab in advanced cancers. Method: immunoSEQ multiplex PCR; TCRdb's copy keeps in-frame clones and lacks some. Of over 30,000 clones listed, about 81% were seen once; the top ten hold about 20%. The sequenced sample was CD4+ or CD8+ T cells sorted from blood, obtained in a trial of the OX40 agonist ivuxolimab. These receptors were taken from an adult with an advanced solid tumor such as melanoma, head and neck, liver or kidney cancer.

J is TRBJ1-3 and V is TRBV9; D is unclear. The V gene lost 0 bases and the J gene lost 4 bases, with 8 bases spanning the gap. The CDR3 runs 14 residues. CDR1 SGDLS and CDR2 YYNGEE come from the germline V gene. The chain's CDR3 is CASSVEPSGNTIYF. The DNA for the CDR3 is TGTGCCAGCAGCGTAGAACCGTCGGGAAACACCATATATTTT.

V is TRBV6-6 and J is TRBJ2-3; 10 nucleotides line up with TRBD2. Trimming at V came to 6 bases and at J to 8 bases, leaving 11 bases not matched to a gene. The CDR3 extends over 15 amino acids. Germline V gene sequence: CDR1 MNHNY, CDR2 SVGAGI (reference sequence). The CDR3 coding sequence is TGTGCCAGCAGCCCCGGGACTAGCGAAGTTGCTACGCAGTATTTT. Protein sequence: CASSPGTSEVATQYF.

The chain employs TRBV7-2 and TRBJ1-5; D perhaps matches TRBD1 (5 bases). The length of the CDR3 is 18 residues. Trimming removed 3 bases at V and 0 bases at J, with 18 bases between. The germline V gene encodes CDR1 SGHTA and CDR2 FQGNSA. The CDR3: CASSFSVGGGYSNQPQHF. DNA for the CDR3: TGTGCCAGCAGCTTTTCTGTGGGGGGAGGATATAGCAATCAGCCCCAGCATTTT.